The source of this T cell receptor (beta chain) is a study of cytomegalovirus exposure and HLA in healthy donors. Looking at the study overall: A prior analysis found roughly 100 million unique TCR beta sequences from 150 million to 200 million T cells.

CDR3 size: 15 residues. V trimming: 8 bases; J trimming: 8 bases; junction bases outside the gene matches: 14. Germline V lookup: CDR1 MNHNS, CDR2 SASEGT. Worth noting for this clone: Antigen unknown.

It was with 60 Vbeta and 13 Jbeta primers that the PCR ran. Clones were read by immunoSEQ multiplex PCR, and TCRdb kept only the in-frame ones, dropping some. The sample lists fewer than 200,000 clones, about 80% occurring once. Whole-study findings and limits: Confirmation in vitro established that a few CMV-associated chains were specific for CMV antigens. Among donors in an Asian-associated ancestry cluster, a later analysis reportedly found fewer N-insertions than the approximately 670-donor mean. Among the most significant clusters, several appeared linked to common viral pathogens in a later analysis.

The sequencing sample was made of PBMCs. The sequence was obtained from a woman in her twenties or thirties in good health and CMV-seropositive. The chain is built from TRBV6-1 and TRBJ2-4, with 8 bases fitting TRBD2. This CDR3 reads CASCVGREVRDIQYF. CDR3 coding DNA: TGTGCCAGCTGTGTCGGGCGGGAGGTTAGGGACATTCAGTACTTC.